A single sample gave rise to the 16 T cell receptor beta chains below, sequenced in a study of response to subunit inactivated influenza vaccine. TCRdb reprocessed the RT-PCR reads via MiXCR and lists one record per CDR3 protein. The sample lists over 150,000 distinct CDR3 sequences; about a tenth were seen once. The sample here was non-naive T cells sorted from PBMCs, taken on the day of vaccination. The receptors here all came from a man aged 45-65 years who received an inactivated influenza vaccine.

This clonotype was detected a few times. The chain's CDR3 is CASSQSGTRAFF. CDR3 coding DNA: TGTGCCAGCAGCCAATCCGGGACTAGAGCTTTCTTT. V is TRBV4-2 and J is TRBJ1-1; maybe TRBD1 (5 bases). Trimming took 2 bases from V and 10 from J, leaving 11 bases between them. Looked up from germline, CDR1 is LGHNA and CDR2 is YNFKEQ. The CDR3 sequence is 12 residues long.

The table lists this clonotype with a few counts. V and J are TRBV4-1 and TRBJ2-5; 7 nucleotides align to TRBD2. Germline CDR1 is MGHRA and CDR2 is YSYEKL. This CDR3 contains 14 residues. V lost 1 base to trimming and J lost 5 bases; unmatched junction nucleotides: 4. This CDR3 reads CASSQGRGEETQYF. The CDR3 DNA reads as TGCGCCAGCAGCCAAGGACGGGGGGAGGAGACCCAGTACTTC.

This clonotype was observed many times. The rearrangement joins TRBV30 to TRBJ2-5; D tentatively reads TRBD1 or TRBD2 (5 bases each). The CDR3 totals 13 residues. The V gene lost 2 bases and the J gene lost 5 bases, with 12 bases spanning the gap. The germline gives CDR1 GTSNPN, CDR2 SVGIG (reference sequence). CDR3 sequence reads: CAWSPGPWETQYF. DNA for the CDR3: TGTGCCTGGAGTCCGGGACCTTGGGAGACCCAGTACTTC.

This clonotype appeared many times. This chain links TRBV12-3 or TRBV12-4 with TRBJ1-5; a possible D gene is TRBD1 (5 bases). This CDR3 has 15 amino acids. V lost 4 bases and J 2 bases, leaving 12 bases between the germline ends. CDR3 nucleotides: TGTGCCAGCAGTTCCACGGGGGGAGGCAATCAGCCCCAGCATTTT. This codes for CASSSTGGGNQPQHF.

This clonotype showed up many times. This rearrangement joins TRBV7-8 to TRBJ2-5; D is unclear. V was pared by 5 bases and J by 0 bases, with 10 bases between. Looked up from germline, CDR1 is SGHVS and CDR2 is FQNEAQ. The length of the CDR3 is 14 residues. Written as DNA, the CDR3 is TGTGCCAGCAGCGCAATCATATACCAAGAGACCCAGTACTTC. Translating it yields CASSAIIYQETQYF. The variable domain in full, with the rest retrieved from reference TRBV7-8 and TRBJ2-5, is GAGVSQSPRYKVAKRGQDVALRCDPISGHVSLFWYQQALGQGPEFLTYFQNEAQLDKSGLPSDRFFAERPEGSVSTLKIQRTQQEDSAVYLCASSAIIYQETQYFGPGTRLLVL.

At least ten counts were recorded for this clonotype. CDR3 loop: CASSLNSGRTEQYF. The CDR3 coding sequence is TGTGCCAGCAGTCTCAATAGCGGGAGAACCGAGCAGTACTTC. V and J are TRBV27 and TRBJ2-7; 9 bases are shared with TRBD2. J was trimmed by 6 bases and V by 5 bases; bases with no gene match: 8. Germline V lookup: CDR1 MNHEY, CDR2 SMNVEV (reference sequence). The CDR3 extends over 14 amino acids.

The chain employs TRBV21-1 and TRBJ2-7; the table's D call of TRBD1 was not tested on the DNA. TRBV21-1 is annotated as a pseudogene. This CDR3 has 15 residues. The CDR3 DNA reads TGTGCCAGCAGCACCCTCGTTCGGGACAGGGTTGAGCAGTACTTC. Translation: CASSTLVRDRVEQYF.

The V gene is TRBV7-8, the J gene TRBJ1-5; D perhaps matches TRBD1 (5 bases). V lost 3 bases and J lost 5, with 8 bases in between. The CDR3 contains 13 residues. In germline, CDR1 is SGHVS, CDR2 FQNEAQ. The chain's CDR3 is CASSLGTYQPQHF. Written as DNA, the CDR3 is TGTGCCAGCAGCTTGGGGACTTATCAGCCCCAGCATTTT. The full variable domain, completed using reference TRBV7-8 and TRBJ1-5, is GAGVSQSPRYKVAKRGQDVALRCDPISGHVSLFWYQQALGQGPEFLTYFQNEAQLDKSGLPSDRFFAERPEGSVSTLKIQRTQQEDSAVYLCASSLGTYQPQHFGDGTRLSIL.

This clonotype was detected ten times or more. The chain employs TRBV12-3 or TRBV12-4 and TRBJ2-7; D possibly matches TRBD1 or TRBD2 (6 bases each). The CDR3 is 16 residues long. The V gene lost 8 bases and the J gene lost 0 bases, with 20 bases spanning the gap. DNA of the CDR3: TGTGCCAGCGGACTACAGGGCGCTTACTACTCCTACGAGCAGTACTTC. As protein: CASGLQGAYYSYEQYF.

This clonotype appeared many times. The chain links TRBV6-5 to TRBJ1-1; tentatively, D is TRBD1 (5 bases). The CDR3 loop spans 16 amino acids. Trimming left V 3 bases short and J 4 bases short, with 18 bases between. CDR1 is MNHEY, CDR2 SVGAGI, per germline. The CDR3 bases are TGTGCCAGCAGTTATGGTCAGAAAACCAGGGCCACTGAAGCTTTCTTT. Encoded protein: CASSYGQKTRATEAFF.

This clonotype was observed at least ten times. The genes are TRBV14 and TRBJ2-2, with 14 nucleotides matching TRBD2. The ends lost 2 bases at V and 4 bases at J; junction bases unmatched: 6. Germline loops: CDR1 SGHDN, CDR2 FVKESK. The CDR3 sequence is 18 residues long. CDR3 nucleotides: TGTGCCAGCAGCCAACGGACTAGCGGGAGGCCGAGCACCGGGGAGCTGTTTTTT. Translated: CASSQRTSGRPSTGELFF.

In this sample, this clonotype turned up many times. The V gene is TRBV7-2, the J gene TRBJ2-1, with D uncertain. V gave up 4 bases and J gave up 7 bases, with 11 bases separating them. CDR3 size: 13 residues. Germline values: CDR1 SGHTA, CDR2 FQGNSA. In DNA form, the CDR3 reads TGTGCCAGCAGCTCACGTAATGTGAATGAGCAGTTCTTC. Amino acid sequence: CASSSRNVNEQFF.

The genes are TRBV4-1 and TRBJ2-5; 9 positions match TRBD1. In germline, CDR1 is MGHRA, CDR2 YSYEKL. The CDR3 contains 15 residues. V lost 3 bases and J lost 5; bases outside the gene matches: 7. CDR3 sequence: CASSHALGTGETQYF. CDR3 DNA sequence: TGCGCCAGCAGCCACGCCTTGGGGACAGGGGAGACCCAGTACTTC.

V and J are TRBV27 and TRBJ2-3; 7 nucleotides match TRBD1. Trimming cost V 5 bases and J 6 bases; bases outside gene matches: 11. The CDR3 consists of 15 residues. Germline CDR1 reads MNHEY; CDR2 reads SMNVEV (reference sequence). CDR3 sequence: CASSGTALAGDTQYF. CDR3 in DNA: TGTGCCAGCAGTGGGACAGCATTAGCTGGGGATACGCAGTATTTT.

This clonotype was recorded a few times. The CDR3 bases are TGCAGTGCGCGGCCGGGACAGGGGAGCGGTAACGAGCAGTACTTC. It codes for CSARPGQGSGNEQYF. V gene TRBV20-1 combines with J gene TRBJ2-7, with TRBD1 matching over 10 bases. CDR3 length: 15 residues. Germline loops: CDR1 DFQATT, CDR2 SNEGSKA (reference sequence). Trimming removed 6 bases from V and 5 bases from J; junction bases left unmatched: 13.

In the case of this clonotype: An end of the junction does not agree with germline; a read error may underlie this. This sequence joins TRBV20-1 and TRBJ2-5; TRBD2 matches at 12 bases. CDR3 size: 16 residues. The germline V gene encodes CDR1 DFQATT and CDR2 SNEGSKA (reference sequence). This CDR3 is CCARRGLAGFGETQYF. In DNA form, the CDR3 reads TGCTGTGCTAGACGAGGACTAGCGGGATTTGGAGAGACCCAGTACTTC.